Presented here are 16 T cell receptor beta chains from one specimen sequenced in a study of OX40 agonist ivuxolimab in advanced cancers. Assay: immunoSEQ multiplex PCR; the TCRdb copy retains only in-frame clones and omits some. The profile shows 25,000 to 35,000 clones, roughly nine tenths of them singletons. The sequencing used CD4+ or CD8+ T cells sorted from blood, collected in a trial of the OX40 agonist ivuxolimab. Receptor source: an adult with an advanced solid tumor such as melanoma, head and neck, liver or kidney cancer.

This rearrangement joins TRBV6-5 to TRBJ2-3; weak D call: TRBD1 (5 bases). CDR3 length: 15 amino acids. Germline V lookup: CDR1 MNHEY, CDR2 SVGAGI. Trimming removed 5 bases at V and 2 bases at J, with 14 bases between. This CDR3 is CASSPLVRDTDTQYF. CDR3 in DNA: TGTGCCAGCAGTCCCCTTGTCAGGGACACAGATACGCAGTATTTT.

J is TRBJ2-1 and V is TRBV5-1; maybe TRBD2 (6 bases). Germline V gene sequence: CDR1 SGHRS, CDR2 YFSETQ. Trimming shortened V by 8 bases and J by 6 bases, and 21 bases separated the two germline ends. This CDR3 comprises 15 residues. The CDR3 coding sequence is TGCGCCAGTGGGACTCTTACGACCCGGGGCAATGAGCAGTTCTTC. It encodes CASGTLTTRGNEQFF.

This clone has just one count. This rearrangement joins TRBV19 to TRBJ2-1, with 7 nucleotides matching TRBD2. This CDR3 has 13 amino acids. Trimming removed 4 bases from V and 6 bases from J; junction bases left unmatched: 3. Germline V lookup: CDR1 LNHDA, CDR2 SQIVND (reference sequence). The CDR3 loop reads CASSTTSLNEQFF. The CDR3 bases are TGTGCCAGTAGTACGACTAGCCTCAATGAGCAGTTCTTC.

This clone was observed once. This chain links TRBV6-5 with TRBJ2-7; TRBD1 or TRBD2 may be the D gene (5 bases each). The germline V gene encodes CDR1 MNHEY and CDR2 SVGAGI. The CDR3 loop spans 14 amino acids. Trimming took off 4 bases at V and 3 bases at J, with 13 bases between the two ends. The CDR3 region has the DNA TGTGCCAGCAGTTCGAGGGACGGTAGCTACGAGCAGTACTTC. It encodes CASSSRDGSYEQYF.

The V and J genes are TRBV28 and TRBJ1-5; D is uncertain. Germline loops: CDR1 MDHEN, CDR2 SYDVKM. The CDR3 runs to 15 residues. Between the trimmed V and J ends, which lost 6 bases and 0 bases, there was a span of 12 bases. The CDR3 DNA reads as TGTGCCAGCAGGCCCGTTTTTAATAGCAATCAGCCCCAGCATTTT. This translates into CASRPVFNSNQPQHF.

This clone was recorded once. This chain links TRBV7-3 with TRBJ2-1; D gene ambiguous. The germline V gene encodes CDR1 SGHTA and CDR2 FQGTGA. This CDR3 contains 14 residues. Trimming removed 0 bases at V and 4 bases at J, with 7 bases between. CDR3 sequence (DNA): TGTGCCAGCAGCTTAACGCCAGCTTACAATGAGCAGTTCTTC. Translating it yields CASSLTPAYNEQFF. Drawing the rest from reference TRBV7-3 and TRBJ2-1, the complete variable domain is GAGVSQTPSNKVTEKGKYVELRCDPISGHTALYWYRQSLGQGPEFLIYFQGTGAADDSGLPNDRFFAVRPEGSVSTLKIQRTERGDSAVYLCASSLTPAYNEQFFGPGTRLTVL.

This chain joins TRBV6-8 and TRBJ2-7, with 12 bases identical to TRBD1. The CDR3 spans 16 residues. Germline V gene data show CDR1 as MNHGY and CDR2 as SAAAGT. V lost 3 bases, J lost 2 bases, and 5 bases stayed unmatched. DNA of the CDR3: TGTGCCAGCAGTTATTCCGGGACAGGGGGCGCCTACGAGCAGTACTTC. Amino acids: CASSYSGTGGAYEQYF.

The rearrangement links TRBV4-1 to TRBJ1-5; possible D gene TRBD1, 5 bases. Trimming cost V 4 bases and J 0 bases, with 16 bases left between them. Per germline, CDR1 MGHRA and CDR2 YSYEKL. This CDR3 region has 17 residues. The CDR3 spells CASSRDPVSYSNQPQHF. CDR3 DNA sequence: TGCGCCAGCAGCCGGGACCCCGTATCATATAGCAATCAGCCCCAGCATTTT.

The chain is built from TRBV5-1 and TRBJ2-4; a possible D gene is TRBD2 (6 bases). CDR3 length equals 17 residues. CDR1 and CDR2 (germline): SGHRS, YFSETQ. Trimming cost V 4 bases and J 7 bases, with 24 bases left between them. The CDR3 sequence is CASSPVAGPRRRNIQYF. Here the CDR3 DNA reads TGCGCCAGCAGCCCCGTGGCGGGACCAAGGCGGAGGAACATTCAGTACTTC.

This clone was counted a few times. The rearrangement links TRBV4-1 to TRBJ1-1, with D uncertain. This CDR3 is 14 amino acids long. Trimming stripped 1 base from V and 2 bases from J, with 8 bases between. Germline V gene data show CDR1 as MGHRA and CDR2 as YSYEKL. This CDR3 is CASSQAEGNTEAFF. The CDR3 DNA follows: TGCGCCAGCAGCCAAGCGGAGGGAAACACTGAAGCTTTCTTT.

The V gene is TRBV19, the J gene TRBJ2-7; 7 bases agree with TRBD1. With V trimmed by 5 bases and J by 4 bases, 8 bases remained unmatched. Germline CDR1 LNHDA, CDR2 SQIVND (reference sequence). This CDR3 region has 14 residues. CDR3: CASSAGTEFYEQYF. The DNA for the CDR3 is TGTGCCAGTAGTGCCGGGACAGAGTTTTACGAGCAGTACTTC.

The rearrangement uses TRBV14 and TRBJ1-4; no reliable D call. The germline CDR1 and CDR2 sequences are SGHDN and FVKESK. The CDR3 runs 14 residues. The V and J ends lost 5 bases and 0 bases respectively, with 7 bases between them. The CDR3 reads CASSSIATNEKLFF. CDR3 sequence (DNA): TGTGCCAGCAGCAGCATTGCAACTAATGAAAAACTGTTTTTT.

The chain carries TRBV5-6 and TRBJ2-5, with D tentatively TRBD1 (5 bases). The J call may not be correct, given that the DNA end is closer to TRBJ2-7. This CDR3 is built from 16 residues. From germline, CDR1 is SGHDT and CDR2 YYEEEE. This chain's CDR3 is CASSSAFRGRVYEQYF. DNA for the CDR3: TGTGCCAGCAGCTCCGCCTTTAGGGGAAGAGTCTACGAGCAGTACTTC.

This chain uses TRBV11-1 with TRBJ2-1; TRBD2 might be the D (5 bases). Trimming removed 4 bases from V and 0 bases from J, with 13 bases in between. The CDR3 runs 16 residues. Germline assignment: CDR1 SGHAT and CDR2 FQDESV (reference sequence). CDR3 nucleotides: TGTGCCAGCAGCTCACTCTGGGAGCCCTCCTACAATGAGCAGTTCTTC. Translation: CASSSLWEPSYNEQFF.

This chain uses TRBV29-1 with TRBJ2-5, with D possibly being TRBD1 (6 bases). This CDR3 comprises 12 residues. V lost 3 bases, J lost 9 bases, and 14 bases lay in between. Germline CDR1 and CDR2: SQVTM and ANQGSEA. The CDR3 sequence is CSVEGAGAAQYF. In DNA, the CDR3 is TGCAGCGTTGAGGGGGCAGGGGCGGCCCAGTACTTC.

The chain combines TRBV19 with TRBJ2-2; D gene unclear. V lost 5 bases and J lost 5, with 6 bases in between. Germline V gene lookup returns CDR1 LNHDA and CDR2 SQIVND (reference sequence). There are 12 residues in the CDR3. For the CDR3, the DNA is TGTGCCAGTAGTCCCTATACCGGGGAGCTGTTTTTT. Its translation: CASSPYTGELFF.